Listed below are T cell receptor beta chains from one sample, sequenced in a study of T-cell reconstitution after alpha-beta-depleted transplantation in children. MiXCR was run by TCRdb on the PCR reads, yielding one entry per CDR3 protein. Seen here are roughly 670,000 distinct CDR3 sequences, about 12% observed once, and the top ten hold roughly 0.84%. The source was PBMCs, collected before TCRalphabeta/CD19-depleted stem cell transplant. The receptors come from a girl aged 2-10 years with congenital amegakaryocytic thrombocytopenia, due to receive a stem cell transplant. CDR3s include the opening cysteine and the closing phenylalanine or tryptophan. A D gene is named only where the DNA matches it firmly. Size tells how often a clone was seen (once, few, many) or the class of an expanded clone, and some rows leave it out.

CDR3: CSASRPPETPPYEQYF
DNA: TGCAGTGCTAGTCGCCCCCCGGAGACCCCGCCCTACGAGCAGTACTTC
J: TRBJ2-7
size: few
D: -
V: TRBV20-1

CDR3: CASSLAMGLYNEQFF
DNA: TGCGCCAGCAGCTTGGCTATGGGCCTCTACAATGAGCAGTTCTTC
J: TRBJ2-1
size: many
D: -
V: TRBV5-1

CDR3: CSVGGGVGYGYTF
DNA: TGCAGCGTCGGAGGAGGGGTAGGGTATGGCTACACCTTC
J: TRBJ1-2
size: many
D: -
V: TRBV29-1

CDR3: CATPHRATGELFF
DNA: TGTGCCACCCCCCATCGGGCGACCGGGGAGCTGTTTTTT
J: TRBJ2-2
size: many
D: -
V: TRBV12-3/TRBV12-4

CDR3: CASSFPGAGRGNEQFF
DNA: TGTGCCAGCAGCTTCCCAGGGGCTGGGCGGGGCAATGAGCAGTTCTTC
J: TRBJ2-1
size: once
D: -
V: TRBV11-2

CDR3: CASSLRVQWGPKNIQYF
DNA: TGTGCCAGCAGTTTAAGGGTGCAATGGGGCCCGAAAAACATTCAGTACTTC
J: TRBJ2-4
size: few
D: -
V: TRBV27

CDR3: CATSPTENTEAFF
DNA: TGTGCCACCTCCCCGACAGAGAACACTGAAGCTTTCTTT
J: TRBJ1-1
size: -
D: -
V: TRBV27

CDR3: CASSAGTQETQYF
DNA: TGTGCCAGCAGTGCGGGGACACAAGAGACCCAGTACTTC
J: TRBJ2-5
size: many
D: -
V: TRBV6-1

CDR3: CASSKAAGQYF
DNA: TGTGCCAGCAGCAAAGCGGCCGGGCAGTACTTC
J: TRBJ2-7
size: -
D: -
V: TRBV21-1

CDR3: CASSLALGDANTEAFF
DNA: TGTGCCAGCAGCTTGGCTCTGGGAGATGCGAACACTGAAGCTTTCTTT
J: TRBJ1-1
size: many
D: -
V: TRBV5-5

CDR3: CASSNTVELFF
DNA: TGCGCCAGCAGCAACACAGTAGAGCTGTTTTTT
J: TRBJ2-2
size: many
D: -
V: TRBV5-1

CDR3: CASSPGPGFTQETQYF
DNA: TGCGCCAGCAGCCCGGGCCCGGGTTTTACGCAAGAGACCCAGTACTTC
J: TRBJ2-5
size: -
D: -
V: TRBV5-1

CDR3: CASRGLAGTYEQYF
DNA: TGCGCCAGCAGAGGACTAGCGGGCACCTACGAGCAGTACTTC
J: TRBJ2-7
size: many
D: TRBD2
V: TRBV5-1

CDR3: CSADRGDTEAFF
DNA: TGCAGTGCCGACAGGGGGGATACTGAAGCTTTCTTT
J: TRBJ1-1
size: many
D: TRBD1
V: TRBV20-1

CDR3: CSAGTSANEQFF
DNA: TGCAGTGCTGGTACTAGCGCCAATGAGCAGTTCTTC
J: TRBJ2-1
size: many
D: TRBD2
V: TRBV20-1

CDR3: CASSRSGRRRYEQYF
DNA: TGTGCCAGCAGCCGGAGCGGGAGACGTAGATACGAGCAGTACTTC
J: TRBJ2-7
size: few
D: TRBD2
V: TRBV3-1

CDR3: CASSSGRTAANVLTF
DNA: TGCGCCAGCAGTTCGGGGCGGACTGCGGCCAACGTCCTGACTTTC
J: TRBJ2-6
size: many
D: -
V: TRBV5-1

CDR3: CSTRARFGDEQFF
DNA: TGCAGCACACGGGCTAGGTTCGGGGATGAGCAGTTCTTC
J: TRBJ2-1
size: few
D: -
V: TRBV29-1

CDR3: CSASRGFTDTQYF
DNA: TGCAGTGCTAGCAGGGGGTTCACAGATACGCAGTATTTT
J: TRBJ2-3
size: many
D: TRBD1
V: TRBV20-1

CDR3: CATAPGQYSNQPQHF
DNA: TGTGCCACCGCGCCAGGACAGTATAGCAATCAGCCCCAGCATTTT
J: TRBJ1-5
size: many
D: -
V: TRBV15

CDR3: CSVDREHGQPQHF
DNA: TGCAGCGTCGACAGGGAGCACGGTCAGCCCCAGCATTTT
J: TRBJ1-5
size: many
D: TRBD1
V: TRBV29-1

CDR3: CASRQDYPYEQYF
DNA: TGCGCCAGCAGACAGGACTATCCGTACGAGCAGTACTTC
J: TRBJ2-7
size: many
D: -
V: TRBV5-1

CDR3: CASSLGQPNTGELFF
DNA: TGTGCCAGCTCACTCGGACAGCCCAACACCGGGGAGCTGTTTTTT
J: TRBJ2-2
size: many
D: -
V: TRBV18

CDR3: CASNPLASLNTGELFF
DNA: TGTGCCAGCAATCCACTAGCGAGCCTGAACACCGGGGAGCTGTTTTTT
J: TRBJ2-2
size: few
D: TRBD2
V: TRBV6-2/TRBV6-3

CDR3: CASSPVVLSTDTQYF
DNA: TGTGCCAGCAGCCCCGTCGTCCTCAGCACAGATACGCAGTATTTT
J: TRBJ2-3
size: few
D: -
V: TRBV7-2

CDR3: CASSGMTYNEQFF
DNA: TGTGCCAGCAGCGGAATGACCTACAATGAGCAGTTCTTC
J: TRBJ2-1
size: few
D: -
V: TRBV11-1

CDR3: CASSYGLAGPYNEQFF
DNA: TGTGCCAGCAGTTACGGGCTAGCGGGCCCCTACAATGAGCAGTTCTTC
J: TRBJ2-1
size: -
D: TRBD2
V: TRBV6-5

CDR3: CSVEEQGNTEAFF
DNA: TGCAGCGTTGAAGAACAGGGTAACACTGAAGCTTTCTTT
J: TRBJ1-1
size: many
D: -
V: TRBV29-1

CDR3: CASSRRGSGTRRSYEQFF
DNA: TGTGCCAGCAGCCGACGCGGGTCCGGGACTAGGCGCTCCTATGAGCAGTTCTTC
J: TRBJ2-1
size: many
D: TRBD2
V: TRBV11-2

CDR3: CASTTPLRPYEQYF
DNA: TGTGCCAGCACTACCCCCCTGCGGCCCTACGAGCAGTACTTC
J: TRBJ2-7
size: many
D: -
V: TRBV12-3/TRBV12-4

CDR3: CASSRTSSEQYF
DNA: TGTGCCAGCAGCCGCACTAGTAGCGAGCAGTACTTC
J: TRBJ2-7
size: many
D: -
V: TRBV27

CDR3: CASTLDGRAPEQYF
DNA: TGTGCCAGCACCCTGGACGGGAGGGCCCCCGAGCAGTACTTC
J: TRBJ2-7
size: many
D: TRBD2
V: TRBV11-1

CDR3: CASSGEAGVVYEQYF
DNA: TGTGCCAGTAGTGGGGAAGCGGGAGTGGTCTACGAGCAGTACTTC
J: TRBJ2-7
size: -
D: TRBD2
V: TRBV19

CDR3: CASGSGSYNEQFF
DNA: TGTGCCAGCGGGAGCGGCTCCTACAATGAGCAGTTCTTC
J: TRBJ2-1
size: few
D: -
V: TRBV12-3/TRBV12-4

CDR3: CSVAPSSLRETEETQYF
DNA: TGCAGCGTTGCCCCCTCCTCACTCCGGGAGACCGAGGAGACCCAGTACTTC
J: TRBJ2-5
size: few
D: -
V: TRBV29-1

CDR3: CSAMGLAGDTDTQYF
DNA: TGCAGTGCTATGGGACTAGCGGGAGACACAGATACGCAGTATTTT
J: TRBJ2-3
size: -
D: TRBD2
V: TRBV20-1

CDR3: CASSSLARETGEQYF
DNA: TGCGCCAGCAGCTCGCTTGCGCGGGAGACAGGCGAGCAGTACTTC
J: TRBJ2-7
size: -
D: -
V: TRBV5-1